The 20 T cell receptor beta chains below come from one sample, sequenced in a study of a mutant IDH1 vaccine in newly diagnosed glioma. Their antigens remain unidentified. Assay: immunoSEQ multiplex PCR; the TCRdb copy retains only in-frame clones and omits some. This sample has about 42,000 clones; 80% to 90% occur once, and the top ten carry about 1.5%. Time point in this sample: week 5, during vaccination. Topical imiquimod accompanied each vaccine dose, which consisted of 300 ug of mutant IDH1 20-mer peptide. The sample was PBMCs, taken from a glioma patient whose treatment included an IDH1 peptide vaccine. The receptors shown here come from a man in his forties or fifties with glioma.

This chain joins TRBV18 and TRBJ2-5; D gene ambiguous. The germline V gene encodes CDR1 KGHSH and CDR2 LQKENI. The length of the CDR3 is 16 residues. Trimming pared 0 bases from V and 2 bases from J, leaving 13 bases between. CDR3 loop: CASSPPRRDLQETQYF. The CDR3 DNA reads as TGTGCCAGCTCACCACCGAGGCGAGACTTACAAGAGACCCAGTACTTC.

In nucleotides, the CDR3 is TGCGCCAGCAGGCGGACACCTGCAACTAATGAAAAACTGTTTTTT. Protein sequence: CASRRTPATNEKLFF. V is TRBV5-1 and J is TRBJ1-4; possibly TRBD1 for D (5 bases). CDR3 length: 15 residues. Germline V gives CDR1 SGHRS, CDR2 YFSETQ. Deletions cut 5 bases from V and 0 bases from J, with 11 bases between. Full variable domain (remainder filled in from reference TRBV5-1 and TRBJ1-4): KAGVTQTPRYLIKTRGQQVTLSCSPISGHRSVSWYQQTPGQGLQFLFEYFSETQRNKGNFPGRFSGRQFSNSRSEMNVSTLELGDSALYLCASRRTPATNEKLFFGSGTQLSVL.

This clone was seen a handful of times. CDR3 loop: CASSATPDRVEEQYF. The CDR3 nucleotides are TGTGCCAGCAGCGCTACGCCGGACAGGGTGGAGGAGCAGTACTTC. The rearrangement joins TRBV6-5 to TRBJ2-7; 8 bases align to TRBD1. With V trimmed by 6 bases and J by 7 bases, 14 bases remained unmatched. Germline-derived CDR1 and CDR2 are MNHEY and SVGAGI. This CDR3 region has 15 residues.

The chain has TRBV7-8 and TRBJ2-7, with TRBD1 identical over 9 bases. The V and J ends lost 6 bases and 5 bases, in that order; junction bases with no gene match: 14. This CDR3 is 16 amino acids long. The germline V gene encodes CDR1 SGHVS and CDR2 FQNEAQ. CDR3 coding DNA: TGTGCCAGCAGTCAAAGATTTGGACAGGGGACCCACGAGCAGTACTTC. As protein: CASSQRFGQGTHEQYF. The variable domain in full, completed from reference TRBV7-8 and TRBJ2-7, reads GAGVSQSPRYKVAKRGQDVALRCDPISGHVSLFWYQQALGQGPEFLTYFQNEAQLDKSGLPSDRFFAERPEGSVSTLKIQRTQQEDSAVYLCASSQRFGQGTHEQYFGPGTRLTVT.

The chain is built from TRBV6-1 and TRBJ1-2; D is undetermined. V lost 2 bases and J 3 bases, leaving 10 bases between the germline ends. Germline V CDR1 and CDR2: MNHNS, SASEGT. CDR3 size: 14 residues. The CDR3 coding sequence is TGTGCCAGCAGTGAATTAACAGCCTACTATGGCTACACCTTC. Translation: CASSELTAYYGYTF.

The chain employs TRBV4-2 and TRBJ2-7; the D gene is possibly TRBD2 (6 bases). CDR3 length equals 16 residues. CDR1 and CDR2 from the germline V gene are LGHNA and YNFKEQ. V dropped 4 bases and J dropped 3 bases, with 19 bases sitting between them. This CDR3 reads CASSRPLGGGNYEQYF. The CDR3 nucleotides read TGTGCCAGCAGCCGGCCTCTGGGCGGAGGGAACTACGAGCAGTACTTC.

This chain joins TRBV2 and TRBJ1-1, with D uncertain. The ends were cut back, 8 bases at V and 10 bases at J, with 20 bases in the middle. The CDR3 is 13 amino acids. Germline V gene lookup returns CDR1 SNHLY and CDR2 FYNNEI. The CDR3 protein is CASDNIRTRRAFF. CDR3 coding DNA: TGTGCCAGCGATAATATAAGGACTAGGCGAGCTTTCTTT.

V gene TRBV6-5 combines with J gene TRBJ1-2, with no clear D. Trimming left V 0 bases short and J 2 bases short, with 13 bases between. The CDR3 runs 16 residues. Germline V gives CDR1 MNHEY, CDR2 SVGAGI. CDR3 coding DNA: TGTGCCAGCAGTTACTCATTTGTCGGAGGGAACTATGGCTACACCTTC. Protein: CASSYSFVGGNYGYTF.

This clone appeared once. The chain has TRBV6-5 and TRBJ1-1; a possible D gene is TRBD1 (5 bases). The CDR3 length is 15 residues. Trimming left V 6 bases short and J 3 bases short, with 17 bases between. CDR1 and CDR2 (germline): MNHEY, SVGAGI. The CDR3 loop reads CASRKSQGMYTEAFF. CDR3 coding DNA: TGTGCCAGCAGAAAATCCCAGGGTATGTACACTGAAGCTTTCTTT.

This chain joins TRBV5-1 and TRBJ2-1; D possibly corresponds to TRBD2 (5 bases). This CDR3 spans 15 amino acids. The V gene lost 3 bases and the J gene lost 6 bases, with 16 bases spanning the gap. The germline CDR1 and CDR2 sequences are SGHRS and YFSETQ. The CDR3 DNA reads as TGCGCCAGCAGCTCTACAGCGGCCGAGTCCAATGAGCAGTTCTTC. Translating gives CASSSTAAESNEQFF.

A remark on this clone: The identical CDR3 is also encoded by other nucleotide sequences in the sample. V gene TRBV4-2 combines with J gene TRBJ2-3; D unclear. The V gene lost 1 base and the J gene lost 0 bases, with 5 bases spanning the gap. In germline, CDR1 is LGHNA, CDR2 YNFKEQ. The CDR3 extends over 14 amino acids. CDR3 coding DNA: TGTGCCAGCAGCCAAGCGGCTAGCACAGATACGCAGTATTTT. The encoded protein is CASSQAASTDTQYF.

This chain connects TRBV9 to TRBJ1-2; no firm D call. The ends were cut back, 3 bases at V and 8 bases at J, with 17 bases in the middle. The length of the CDR3 is 14 residues. Germline CDR1 and CDR2: SGDLS and YYNGEE. The CDR3 reads CASSAITVTGGYTF. CDR3 nucleotides: TGTGCCAGCAGCGCAATAACGGTTACGGGGGGCTACACCTTC.

A few counts support this clone. The chain has TRBV6-6 and TRBJ1-4; D perhaps matches TRBD1 (5 bases). The CDR3 runs 11 residues. The germline gives CDR1 MNHNY, CDR2 SVGAGI (reference sequence). The V gene lost 8 bases and the J gene lost 7 bases, with 8 bases spanning the gap. In nucleotides, the CDR3 is TGTGCCAGCCGGGGGGGTGAAAAACTGTTTTTT. Amino acid sequence: CASRGGEKLFF.

This chain links TRBV6-5 with TRBJ2-7; D remains ambiguous. CDR1 is MNHEY and CDR2 is SVGAGI in the germline V gene. The CDR3 runs to 13 residues. V was cut by 0 bases and J by 6 bases, with 9 bases left in between. CDR3: CASSYSRLAEQYF. CDR3 coding DNA: TGTGCCAGCAGTTACTCTAGACTCGCCGAGCAGTACTTC.

The chain links TRBV2 to TRBJ2-1; tentatively, D is TRBD2 (5 bases). The CDR3 runs to 14 residues. V lost 9 bases, J lost 4 bases, and 16 bases lay in between. Per the germline V gene, CDR1 is SNHLY and CDR2 is FYNNEI. The DNA for the CDR3 is TGTGCCAGATCATTAGCGCCCAGTTACAATGAGCAGTTCTTC. It yields the protein CARSLAPSYNEQFF.

A single count supports this clone. V and J are TRBV4-3 and TRBJ1-2; no firm D call. The CDR3 spans 14 residues. Per germline, CDR1 LGHNA and CDR2 YSLEER. The V gene lost 1 base and the J gene lost 4 bases, with 10 bases spanning the gap. The CDR3 DNA follows: TGCGCCAGCAGCCAAGTTCTGGACTCCTATGGCTACACCTTC. Translated: CASSQVLDSYGYTF.

The chain links TRBV5-1 to TRBJ2-7, with TRBD2 matching 7 bases. Trimming cost V 3 bases and J 5 bases; bases outside gene matches: 20. The CDR3 totals 18 residues. Per the germline V gene, CDR1 is SGHRS and CDR2 is YFSETQ. CDR3 loop: CASSSPLGSPGRLDEQYF. In nucleotides, the CDR3 is TGCGCCAGCAGCTCACCTCTTGGGTCGCCCGGGAGGTTGGACGAGCAGTACTTC.

This sequence joins TRBV19 and TRBJ2-4; possible D gene TRBD1, 8 bases. V was clipped by 8 bases and J by 6 bases, with 17 bases between them. There are 14 residues in the CDR3. The germline V gene has CDR1 LNHDA and CDR2 SQIVND (reference sequence). The DNA of the CDR3 is TGTGCCAGTTCCCGGACAGGGAGGGGAAACATTCAGTACTTC. Encoded protein: CASSRTGRGNIQYF.

The chain couples TRBV27 to TRBJ2-3, with 11 bases lining up with TRBD2. V lost 0 bases, J lost 4 bases, and 6 bases stayed unmatched. This CDR3 is built from 17 residues. CDR1 and CDR2 (germline): MNHEY, SMNVEV (reference sequence). The CDR3 DNA reads TGTGCCAGCAGTTTATCGTTCACTAGCGGGAGTTCAGATACGCAGTATTTT. It codes for CASSLSFTSGSSDTQYF.

This clone has only one observation. The rearrangement links TRBV7-9 to TRBJ2-3, with D maybe TRBD1 (6 bases). The CDR3 sequence is 12 residues long. Germline V gene sequence: CDR1 SEHNR, CDR2 FQNEAQ (reference sequence). The V end lost 5 bases, the J end lost 12 bases, and 15 bases lay between the germline ends. CDR3 sequence (DNA): TGTGCCAGCAGCCTTGGCCGGGACATACAGTATTTT. Translated, it gives CASSLGRDIQYF.